One and the same sample provided the 16 T cell receptor beta chains below, sequenced in a study of blood T cells in healthy people across ages. Through a sample-barcoded 5' primer and a J-beta primer mix, a second PCR was run for roughly 6 to 12 cycles. TCRdb fed the 5' RACE reads into MiXCR, producing one record per CDR3 protein. The sample includes some 940,000 distinct CDR3 sequences, roughly 28% of them seen just once. This sample was shared with a second study, whose subject was T cells of mothers and their children.

Sequences were obtained from blood. Receptors were obtained from a woman aged 35 to 49 in good health.

This rearrangement joins TRBV28 to TRBJ2-7, with a tentative D call TRBD2 (6 bases). Germline CDR1 is MDHEN and CDR2 is SYDVKM. Trimming took off 10 bases at V and 0 bases at J, with 13 bases between the two ends. CDR3 length: 13 residues. This CDR3 is CATLGGASYEQYF. The CDR3 nucleotides read TGTGCCACCCTCGGCGGGGCCTCCTACGAGCAGTACTTC.

The chain recombines TRBV27 with TRBJ2-1; 13 bases match TRBD2. The J segment lost 12 bases and the V segment lost 4 bases, leaving 6 bases of the junction unmatched. CDR3 length equals 14 residues. CDR1 is MNHEY and CDR2 is SMNVEV in the germline V gene (reference sequence). CDR3: CASSWTSGGSGQFF. DNA for the CDR3: TGTGCCAGCAGTTGGACTAGCGGGGGATCGGGGCAGTTCTTC.

This clonotype was seen only a few times. V gene TRBV7-2 combines with J gene TRBJ1-1; a weak D match, TRBD1 (5 bases). The germline V gene encodes CDR1 SGHTA and CDR2 FQGNSA. With 3 bases removed from V and 6 bases from J, the gap between germline ends came to 8 bases. This CDR3 spans 12 amino acids. The DNA of the CDR3 is TGTGCCAGCAGCTTCCGGGACGCTGAAGCTTTCTTT. Encoded protein: CASSFRDAEAFF.

This clonotype has a handful of counts. The chain joins TRBV25-1 to TRBJ1-5; D uncertain. Trimming pared 3 bases from V and 2 bases from J, leaving 5 bases between. Germline V lookup: CDR1 MGHDK, CDR2 SYGVNS. The CDR3 loop spans 13 amino acids. Written as DNA, the CDR3 is TGTGCCAGCAGTGAGTACGGCAATCAGCCCCAGCATTTT. Protein: CASSEYGNQPQHF. Together with reference TRBV25-1 and TRBJ1-5, the CDR3 gives the full variable domain: EADIYQTPRYLVIGTGKKITLECSQTMGHDKMYWYQQDPGMELHLIHYSYGVNSTEKGDLSSESTVSRIRTEHFPLTLESARPSHTSQYLCASSEYGNQPQHFGDGTRLSIL.

This clonotype was counted between two and nine times. This rearrangement joins TRBV3-1 to TRBJ2-1; tentatively, D is TRBD2 (5 bases). V shed 1 base and J shed 0 bases, with 10 bases lying between them. The CDR3 is 16 residues long. The V gene's germline CDR1 is LGHDT and CDR2 YNNKEL (reference sequence). CDR3 DNA: TGTGCCAGCAGCCAAGTCAGCGGAAGCTCCTACAATGAGCAGTTCTTC. Translating it yields CASSQVSGSSYNEQFF.

The sample holds a few counts of this clonotype. The chain uses TRBV7-9 and TRBJ1-2; TRBD1 might be the D (5 bases). The CDR3 has 14 amino acids. Deletions cut 0 bases from V and 7 bases from J, with 12 bases between. Per the germline V gene, CDR1 is SEHNR and CDR2 is FQNEAQ (reference sequence). The CDR3 nucleotides read TGTGCCAGCAGCTTAGCACGGAGGGGTGGTGGCTACACCTTC. It codes for CASSLARRGGGYTF.

This clonotype has only a few counts. This rearrangement joins TRBV5-1 to TRBJ1-4; 7 bases map to TRBD1. The CDR3 length is 14 residues. After removal of 5 bases from V and 6 bases from J, the junction contained 7 bases not matched to a gene. Germline CDR1 is SGHRS and CDR2 is YFSETQ. The CDR3 nucleotides read TGCGCCAGCAGTCCCGGGACAGCGGATGAAAAACTGTTTTTT. Protein sequence: CASSPGTADEKLFF.

At least ten counts were recorded for this clonotype. The chain carries TRBV29-1 and TRBJ1-2; D is unclear. The germline V gene has CDR1 SQVTM and CDR2 ANQGSEA. The ends were cut back, 7 bases at V and 3 bases at J, with 12 bases in the middle. The CDR3 spans 12 residues. The CDR3 coding sequence is TGCAGCGCTAGCAGGACGGACTATGGCTACACCTTC. The encoded protein is CSASRTDYGYTF.

This chain connects TRBV27 to TRBJ1-5; a possible D gene is TRBD1 (5 bases). Germline-derived CDR1 and CDR2 are MNHEY and SMNVEV (reference sequence). This CDR3 has 15 residues. Trimming took 11 bases from V and 0 from J, leaving 17 bases between them. The CDR3 bases are TGTGCCTCTAGAGGCGGGACCCATAGCAATCAGCCCCAGCATTTT. This codes for CASRGGTHSNQPQHF.

This clonotype showed up just once. The rearrangement uses TRBV20-1 and TRBJ1-1; D is undetermined. This CDR3 comprises 14 residues. The germline V gene encodes CDR1 DFQATT and CDR2 SNEGSKA (reference sequence). Between the trimmed V and J ends, which lost 3 bases and 11 bases, there was a span of 22 bases. In DNA form, the CDR3 reads TGCAGTGCTAGGCCGAACGGATGGGGATGGGTGGCTTTCTTT. Amino acids: CSARPNGWGWVAFF.

This clonotype was seen only a few times. The V gene is TRBV9, the J gene TRBJ2-5, with D possibly matching TRBD2 (5 bases). The CDR3 spans 15 residues. The germline V and J ends were trimmed by 3 bases and 5 bases, with 17 bases remaining between them. The germline gives CDR1 SGDLS, CDR2 YYNGEE. In DNA form, the CDR3 reads TGTGCCAGCAGCGGAGATCGACGGACTGGGGAGACCCAGTACTTC. Its protein product is CASSGDRRTGETQYF.

This clonotype was observed a few times. One junction end does not reproduce the germline sequence, and a read error may be involved. The CDR3 bases are TGTGCCGGCAGCGACGGAGGCAGAACCAGGAATGAAAAACTGTTTTTT. It encodes CAGSDGGRTRNEKLFF. The chain carries TRBV6-1 and TRBJ1-4; D call uncertain. The CDR3 consists of 16 residues. Germline loops: CDR1 MNHNS, CDR2 SASEGT.

The chain recombines TRBV20-1 with TRBJ1-6, with 7 nucleotides matching TRBD1. The V and J ends lost 6 bases and 4 bases, in that order; junction bases with no gene match: 3. Germline values: CDR1 DFQATT, CDR2 SNEGSKA (reference sequence). The CDR3 extends over 13 amino acids. This CDR3 is CSAGTDYNSPLHF. The CDR3 DNA reads as TGCAGTGCCGGGACAGATTATAATTCACCCCTCCACTTT.

The chain joins TRBV5-1 to TRBJ2-7; weak D call: TRBD1 (6 bases). Germline loops: CDR1 SGHRS, CDR2 YFSETQ. The V and J ends lost 0 bases and 3 bases respectively, with 13 bases between them. The CDR3 is 15 residues long. DNA of the CDR3: TGCGCCAGCAGCTTGGATGGGACACCATACTACGAGCAGTACTTC. It yields the protein CASSLDGTPYYEQYF. The full variable domain, with the rest looked up from reference TRBV5-1 and TRBJ2-7, is KAGVTQTPRYLIKTRGQQVTLSCSPISGHRSVSWYQQTPGQGLQFLFEYFSETQRNKGNFPGRFSGRQFSNSRSEMNVSTLELGDSALYLCASSLDGTPYYEQYFGPGTRLTVT.

The table lists this clonotype with many counts. The V gene is TRBV6-1, the J gene TRBJ2-7; no reliable D call. CDR1 is MNHNS and CDR2 is SASEGT in the germline V gene. The V end was cut by 3 bases, the J end by 0 bases, with 9 bases between. This CDR3 has 14 amino acids. CDR3: CASSEGSYSYEQYF. DNA for the CDR3: TGTGCCAGCAGTGAGGGCTCGTACTCCTACGAGCAGTACTTC.

The table lists this clonotype with many counts. The rearrangement joins TRBV9 to TRBJ2-7; D may be TRBD1 or TRBD2 (6 bases each). V gave up 6 bases and J gave up 3 bases, with 19 bases separating them. This CDR3 is built from 15 residues. CDR1 and CDR2 (germline): SGDLS, YYNGEE. CDR3 residues: CASTPTGEGGYEQYF. In DNA form, the CDR3 reads TGTGCCAGCACACCCACGGGGGAAGGGGGCTACGAGCAGTACTTC.